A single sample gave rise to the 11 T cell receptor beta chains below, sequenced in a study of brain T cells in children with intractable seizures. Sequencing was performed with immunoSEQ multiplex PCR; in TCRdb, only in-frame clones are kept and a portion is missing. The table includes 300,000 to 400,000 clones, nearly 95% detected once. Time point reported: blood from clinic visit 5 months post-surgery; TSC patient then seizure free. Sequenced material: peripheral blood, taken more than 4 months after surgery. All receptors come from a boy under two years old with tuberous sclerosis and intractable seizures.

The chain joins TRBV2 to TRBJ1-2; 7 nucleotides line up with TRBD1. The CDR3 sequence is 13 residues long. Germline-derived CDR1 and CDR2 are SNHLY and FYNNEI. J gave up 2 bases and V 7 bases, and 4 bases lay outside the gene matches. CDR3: CASNPTGNYGYTF. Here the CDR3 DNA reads TGTGCCAGCAACCCGACAGGGAACTATGGCTACACCTTC. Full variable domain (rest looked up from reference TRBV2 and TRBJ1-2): EPEVTQTPSHQVTQMGQEVILRCVPISNHLYFYWYRQILGQKVEFLVSFYNNEISEKSEIFDDQFSVERPDGSNFTLKIRSTKLEDSAMYFCASNPTGNYGYTFGSGTRLTVV.

The CDR3 region has the DNA TGTGCCAGCAGTCCTTTGGCGGGGGATCAGCCCCAGCATTTT. Translated, it gives CASSPLAGDQPQHF. This chain connects TRBV6-5 to TRBJ1-5, with a possible D match to TRBD1 (5 bases). CDR1 and CDR2 (germline): MNHEY, SVGAGI. The CDR3 consists of 14 residues. Trimming stripped 5 bases from V and 5 bases from J, with 13 bases between.

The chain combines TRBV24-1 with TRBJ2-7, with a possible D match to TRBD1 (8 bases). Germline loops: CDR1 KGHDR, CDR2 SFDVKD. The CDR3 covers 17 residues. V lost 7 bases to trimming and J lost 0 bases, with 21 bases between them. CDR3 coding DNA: TGTGCCACCAGGATACCTGACAGGGGACTAAGCTCCTACGAGCAGTACTTC. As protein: CATRIPDRGLSSYEQYF.

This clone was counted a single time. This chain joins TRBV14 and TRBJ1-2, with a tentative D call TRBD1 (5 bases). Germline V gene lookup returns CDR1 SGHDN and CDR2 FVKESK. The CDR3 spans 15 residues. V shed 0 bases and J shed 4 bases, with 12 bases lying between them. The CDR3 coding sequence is TGTGCCAGCAGCCAAGATTTGGCAGGGCGCTATGGCTACACCTTC. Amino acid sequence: CASSQDLAGRYGYTF.

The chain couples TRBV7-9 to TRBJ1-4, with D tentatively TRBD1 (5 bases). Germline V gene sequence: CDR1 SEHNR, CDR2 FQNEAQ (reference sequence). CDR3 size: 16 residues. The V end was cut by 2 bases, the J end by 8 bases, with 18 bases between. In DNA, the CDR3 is TGTGCCAGCAGCTTATCCGTGGCAGGGTTTCGAGAAAAACTGTTTTTT. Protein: CASSLSVAGFREKLFF.

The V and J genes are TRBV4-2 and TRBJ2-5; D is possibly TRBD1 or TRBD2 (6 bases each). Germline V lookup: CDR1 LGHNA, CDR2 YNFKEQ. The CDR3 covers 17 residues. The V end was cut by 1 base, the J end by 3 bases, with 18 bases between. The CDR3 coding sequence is TGTGCCAGCAGCCAAGTAGGACGGGGGCCCCCAGAAGAGACCCAGTACTTC. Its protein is CASSQVGRGPPEETQYF.

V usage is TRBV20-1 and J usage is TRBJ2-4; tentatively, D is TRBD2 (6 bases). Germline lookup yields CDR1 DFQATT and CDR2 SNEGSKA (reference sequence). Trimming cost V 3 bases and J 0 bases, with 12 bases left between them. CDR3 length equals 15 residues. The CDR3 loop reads CSASNIAVAKNIQYF. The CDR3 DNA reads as TGCAGTGCTAGTAACATAGCGGTAGCCAAAAACATTCAGTACTTC.

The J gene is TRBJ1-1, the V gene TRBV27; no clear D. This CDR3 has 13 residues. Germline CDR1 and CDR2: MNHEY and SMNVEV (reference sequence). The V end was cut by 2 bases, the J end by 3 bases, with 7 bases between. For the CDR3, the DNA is TGTGCCAGCAGTTTAAGGGATGACACTGAAGCTTTCTTT. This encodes CASSLRDDTEAFF.

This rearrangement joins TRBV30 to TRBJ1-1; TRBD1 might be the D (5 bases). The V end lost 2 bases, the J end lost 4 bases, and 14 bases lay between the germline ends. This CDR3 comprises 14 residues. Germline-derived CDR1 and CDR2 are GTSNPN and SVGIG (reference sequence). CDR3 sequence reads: CAWSRREGVTEAFF. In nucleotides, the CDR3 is TGTGCCTGGAGTCGCCGAGAAGGGGTCACTGAAGCTTTCTTT.

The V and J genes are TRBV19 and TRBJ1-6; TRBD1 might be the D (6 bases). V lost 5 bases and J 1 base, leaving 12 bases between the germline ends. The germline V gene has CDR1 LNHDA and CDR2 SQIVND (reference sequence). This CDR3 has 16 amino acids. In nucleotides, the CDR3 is TGTGCCAGTAGTGGGGGGGCGGCATCCTATAATTCACCCCTCCACTTT. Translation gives CASSGGAASYNSPLHF. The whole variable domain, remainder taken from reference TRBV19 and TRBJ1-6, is DGGITQSPKYLFRKEGQNVTLSCEQNLNHDAMYWYRQDPGQGLRLIYYSQIVNDFQKGDIAEGYSVSREKKESFPLTVTSAQKNPTAFYLCASSGGAASYNSPLHFGNGTRLTVT.

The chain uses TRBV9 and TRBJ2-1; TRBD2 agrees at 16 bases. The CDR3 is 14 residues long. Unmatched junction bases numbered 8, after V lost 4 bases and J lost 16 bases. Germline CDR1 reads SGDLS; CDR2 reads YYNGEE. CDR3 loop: CASSPGTSGGASFF. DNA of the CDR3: TGTGCCAGCAGCCCCGGGACTAGCGGGGGGGCTTCTTTCTTC.